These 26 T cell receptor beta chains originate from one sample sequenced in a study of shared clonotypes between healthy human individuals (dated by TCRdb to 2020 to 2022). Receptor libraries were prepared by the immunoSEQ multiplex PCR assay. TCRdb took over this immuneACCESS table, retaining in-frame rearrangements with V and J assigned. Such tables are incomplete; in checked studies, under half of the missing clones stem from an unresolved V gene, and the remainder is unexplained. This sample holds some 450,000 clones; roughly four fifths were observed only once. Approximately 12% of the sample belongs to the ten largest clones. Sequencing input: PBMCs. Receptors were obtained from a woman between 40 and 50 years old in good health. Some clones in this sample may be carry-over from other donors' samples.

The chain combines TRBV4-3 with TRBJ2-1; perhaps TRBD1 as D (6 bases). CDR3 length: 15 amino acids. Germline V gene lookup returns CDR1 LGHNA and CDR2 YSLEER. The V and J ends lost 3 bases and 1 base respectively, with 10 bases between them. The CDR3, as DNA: TGCGCCAGCAGCCAGTTTAGGGGGTCCTACAATGAGCAGTTCTTC. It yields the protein CASSQFRGSYNEQFF.

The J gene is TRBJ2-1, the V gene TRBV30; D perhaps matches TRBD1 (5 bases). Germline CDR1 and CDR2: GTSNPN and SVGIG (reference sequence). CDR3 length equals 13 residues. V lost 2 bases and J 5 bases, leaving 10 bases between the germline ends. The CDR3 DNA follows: TGTGCCTGGAGTAGGAAACAGGACAATGAGCAGTTCTTC. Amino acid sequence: CAWSRKQDNEQFF. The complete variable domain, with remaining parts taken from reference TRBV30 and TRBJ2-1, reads SQTIHQWPATLVQPVGSPLSLECTVEGTSNPNLYWYRQAAGRGLQLLFYSVGIGQISSEVPQNLSASRPQDRQFILSSKKLLLSDSGFYLCAWSRKQDNEQFFGPGTRLTVL.

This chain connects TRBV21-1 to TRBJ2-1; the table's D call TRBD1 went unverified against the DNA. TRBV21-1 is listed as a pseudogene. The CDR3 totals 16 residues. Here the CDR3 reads CASSMRGPNSYNEQFF. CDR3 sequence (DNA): TGTGCCAGCAGCATGAGGGGGCCGAATTCCTACAATGAGCAGTTCTTC.

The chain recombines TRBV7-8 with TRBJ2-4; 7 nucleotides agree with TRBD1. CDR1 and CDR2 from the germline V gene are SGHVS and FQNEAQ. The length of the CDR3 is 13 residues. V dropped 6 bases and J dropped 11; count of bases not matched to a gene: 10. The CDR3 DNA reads TGTGCCAGCAGTGCTATGGGACAGTACGTTCAGTACTTC. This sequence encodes CASSAMGQYVQYF.

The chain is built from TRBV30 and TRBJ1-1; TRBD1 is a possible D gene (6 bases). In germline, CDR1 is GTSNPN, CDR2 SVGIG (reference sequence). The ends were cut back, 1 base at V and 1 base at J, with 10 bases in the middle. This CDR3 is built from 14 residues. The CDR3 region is CAWSEGQWNTEAFF. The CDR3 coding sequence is TGTGCCTGGAGTGAAGGACAGTGGAACACTGAAGCTTTCTTT.

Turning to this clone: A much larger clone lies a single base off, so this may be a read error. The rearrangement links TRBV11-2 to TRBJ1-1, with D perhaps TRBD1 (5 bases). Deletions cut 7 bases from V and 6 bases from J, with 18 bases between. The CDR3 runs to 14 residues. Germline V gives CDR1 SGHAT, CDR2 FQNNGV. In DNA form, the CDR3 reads TGTGCCAGCAACCCAGGAGGAGGGGTGGCTGAAGCTTTCTTT. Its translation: CASNPGGGVAEAFF. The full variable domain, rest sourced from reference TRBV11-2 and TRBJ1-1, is EAGVAQSPRYKIIEKRQSVAFWCNPISGHATLYWYQQILGQGPKLLIQFQNNGVVDDSQLPKDRFSAERLKGVDSTLKIQPAKLEDSAVYLCASNPGGGVAEAFFGQGTRLTVV.

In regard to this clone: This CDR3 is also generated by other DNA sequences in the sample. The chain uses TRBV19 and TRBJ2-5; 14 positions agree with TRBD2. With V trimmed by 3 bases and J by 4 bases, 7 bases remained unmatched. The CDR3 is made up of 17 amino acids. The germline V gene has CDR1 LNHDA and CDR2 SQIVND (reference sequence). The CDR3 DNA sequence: TGTGCCAGTAGTATGGGACTAGCGGGAGCATCCGGAGAGACCCAGTACTTC. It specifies CASSMGLAGASGETQYF. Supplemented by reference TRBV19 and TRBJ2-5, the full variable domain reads DGGITQSPKYLFRKEGQNVTLSCEQNLNHDAMYWYRQDPGQGLRLIYYSQIVNDFQKGDIAEGYSVSREKKESFPLTVTSAQKNPTAFYLCASSMGLAGASGETQYFGPGTRLLVL.

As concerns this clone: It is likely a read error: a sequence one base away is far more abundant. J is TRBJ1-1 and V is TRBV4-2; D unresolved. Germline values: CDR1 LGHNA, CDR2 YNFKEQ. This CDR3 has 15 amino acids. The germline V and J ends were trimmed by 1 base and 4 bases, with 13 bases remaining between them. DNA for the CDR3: TGTGCCAGCAGCCAAGTGGGCAGTCACCCCACTGAAGCTTTCTTT. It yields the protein CASSQVGSHPTEAFF.

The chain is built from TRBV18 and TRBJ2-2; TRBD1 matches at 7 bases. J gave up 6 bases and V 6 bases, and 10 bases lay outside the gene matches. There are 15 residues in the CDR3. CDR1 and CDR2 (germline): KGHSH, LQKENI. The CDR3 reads CASSFQAQGAGELFF. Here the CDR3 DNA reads TGTGCCAGCTCGTTCCAGGCGCAGGGGGCCGGGGAGCTGTTTTTT. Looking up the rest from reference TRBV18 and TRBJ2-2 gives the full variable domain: NAGVMQNPRHLVRRRGQEARLRCSPMKGHSHVYWYRQLPEEGLKFMVYLQKENIIDESGMPKERFSAEFPKEGPSILRIQQVVRGDSAAYFCASSFQAQGAGELFFGEGSRLTVL.

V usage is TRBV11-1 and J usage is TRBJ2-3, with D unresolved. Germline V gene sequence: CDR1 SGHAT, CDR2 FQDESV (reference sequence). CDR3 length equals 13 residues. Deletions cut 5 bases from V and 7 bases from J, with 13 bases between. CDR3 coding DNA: TGTGCCAGCAGCCCCGTTCTAGGGAATACGCAGTATTTT. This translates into CASSPVLGNTQYF.

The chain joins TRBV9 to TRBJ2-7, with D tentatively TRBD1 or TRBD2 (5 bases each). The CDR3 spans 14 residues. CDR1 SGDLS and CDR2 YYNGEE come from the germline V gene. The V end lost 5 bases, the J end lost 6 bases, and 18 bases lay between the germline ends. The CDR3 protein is CASRTGPRDGEQYF. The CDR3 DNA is TGTGCCAGCAGGACGGGGCCCCGGGACGGCGAGCAGTACTTC.

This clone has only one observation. The DNA for the CDR3 is TGTGCCAGCAGTTACGGGAGGGAGGGGACCGGGGAGCTGTTTTTT. As protein: CASSYGREGTGELFF. The gene calls are TRBV6-5 and TRBJ2-2; 7 bases match TRBD2. The CDR3 sequence is 15 residues long. V shed 2 bases, J shed 5 bases, and the junction held 5 bases outside the gene matches. Germline assignment: CDR1 MNHEY and CDR2 SVGAGI.

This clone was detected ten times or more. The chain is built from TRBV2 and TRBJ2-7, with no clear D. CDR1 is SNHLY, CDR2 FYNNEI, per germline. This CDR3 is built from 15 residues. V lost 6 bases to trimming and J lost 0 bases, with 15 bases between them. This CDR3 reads CASRSWSTFSYEQYF. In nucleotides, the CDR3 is TGTGCCAGCAGATCTTGGAGCACCTTCTCCTACGAGCAGTACTTC.

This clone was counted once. The CDR3 DNA is TGTGCCAGCAGTCCCTCAGGCGGGGCTACCTACGAGCAGTACTTC. It codes for CASSPSGGATYEQYF. This sequence joins TRBV27 and TRBJ2-7; perhaps TRBD2 as D (6 bases). The ends were cut back, 5 bases at V and 2 bases at J, with 16 bases in the middle. Germline V gives CDR1 MNHEY, CDR2 SMNVEV (reference sequence). The length of the CDR3 is 15 residues.

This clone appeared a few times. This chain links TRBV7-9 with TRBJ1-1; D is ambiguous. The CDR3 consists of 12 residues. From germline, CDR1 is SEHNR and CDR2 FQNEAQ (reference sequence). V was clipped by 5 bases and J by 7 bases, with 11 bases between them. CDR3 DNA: TGTGCCAGCAGCCCCTCCCACATTGAAGCTTTCTTT. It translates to CASSPSHIEAFF.

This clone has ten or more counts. The CDR3 bases are TGTGCCAGCAGTTATAGGCAGCATGGACGGAATGAGCAGTTCTTC. This encodes CASSYRQHGRNEQFF. The V and J genes are TRBV6-5 and TRBJ2-1; no reliable D call. The germline gives CDR1 MNHEY, CDR2 SVGAGI. This CDR3 spans 15 amino acids. Trimming removed 3 bases at V and 7 bases at J, with 16 bases between.

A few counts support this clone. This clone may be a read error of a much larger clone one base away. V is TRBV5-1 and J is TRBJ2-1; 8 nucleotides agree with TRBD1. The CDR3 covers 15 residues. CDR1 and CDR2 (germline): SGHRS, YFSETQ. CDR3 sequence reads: CASSATGASYNAQFF. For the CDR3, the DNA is TGCGCCAGCAGCGCGACAGGGGCCTCCTACAATGCGCAGTTCTTC.

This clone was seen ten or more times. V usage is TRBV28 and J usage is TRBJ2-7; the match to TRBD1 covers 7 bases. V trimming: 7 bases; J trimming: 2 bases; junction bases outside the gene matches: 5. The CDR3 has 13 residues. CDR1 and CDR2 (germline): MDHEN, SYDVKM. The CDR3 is CASTNRGPYEQYF. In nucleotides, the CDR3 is TGTGCCAGCACCAACAGGGGCCCCTACGAGCAGTACTTC.

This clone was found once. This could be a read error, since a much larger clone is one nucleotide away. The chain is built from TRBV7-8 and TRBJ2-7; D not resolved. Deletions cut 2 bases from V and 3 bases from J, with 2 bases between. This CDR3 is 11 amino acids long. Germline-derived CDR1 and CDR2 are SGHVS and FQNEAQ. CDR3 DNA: TGTGCCAGCAGCTTAAACTACGAGCAGTACTTC. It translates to CASSLNYEQYF.

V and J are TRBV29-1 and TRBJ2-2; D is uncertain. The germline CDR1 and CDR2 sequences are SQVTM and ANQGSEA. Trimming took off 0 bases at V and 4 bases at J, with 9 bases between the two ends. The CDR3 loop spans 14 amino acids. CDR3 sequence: CSVEDRWVTGELFF. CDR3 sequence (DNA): TGCAGCGTTGAAGATCGTTGGGTCACCGGGGAGCTGTTTTTT.

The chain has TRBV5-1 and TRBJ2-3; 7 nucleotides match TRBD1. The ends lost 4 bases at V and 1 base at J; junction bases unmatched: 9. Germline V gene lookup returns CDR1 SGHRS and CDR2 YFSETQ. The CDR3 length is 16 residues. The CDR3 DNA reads TGCGCCAGCAGCGGCGGACAGGTCGGGGGCACAGATACGCAGTATTTT. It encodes CASSGGQVGGTDTQYF. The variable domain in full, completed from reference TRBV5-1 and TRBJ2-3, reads KAGVTQTPRYLIKTRGQQVTLSCSPISGHRSVSWYQQTPGQGLQFLFEYFSETQRNKGNFPGRFSGRQFSNSRSEMNVSTLELGDSALYLCASSGGQVGGTDTQYFGPGTRLTVL.

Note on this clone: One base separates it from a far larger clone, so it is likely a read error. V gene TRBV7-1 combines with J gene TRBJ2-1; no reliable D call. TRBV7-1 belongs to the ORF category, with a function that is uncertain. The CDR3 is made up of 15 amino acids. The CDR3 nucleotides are TGTGCCGGCAGCTTAGTTCCAGAGGCCTACAATGAGCAGTTCTTC. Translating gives CAGSLVPEAYNEQFF.

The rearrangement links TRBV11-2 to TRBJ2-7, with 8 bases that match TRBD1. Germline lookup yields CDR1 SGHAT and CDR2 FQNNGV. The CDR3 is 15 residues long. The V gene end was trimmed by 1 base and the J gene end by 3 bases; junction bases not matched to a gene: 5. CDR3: CASSLGRTGYYEQYF. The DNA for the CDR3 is TGTGCCAGCAGCTTAGGCCGGACAGGGTACTACGAGCAGTACTTC.

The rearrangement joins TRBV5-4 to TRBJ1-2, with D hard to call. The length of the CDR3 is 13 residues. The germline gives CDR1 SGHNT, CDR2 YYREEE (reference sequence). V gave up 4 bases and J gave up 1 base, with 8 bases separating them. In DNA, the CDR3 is TGTGCCAGCAGCCCGGTACTTAACTATGGCTACACCTTC. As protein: CASSPVLNYGYTF.

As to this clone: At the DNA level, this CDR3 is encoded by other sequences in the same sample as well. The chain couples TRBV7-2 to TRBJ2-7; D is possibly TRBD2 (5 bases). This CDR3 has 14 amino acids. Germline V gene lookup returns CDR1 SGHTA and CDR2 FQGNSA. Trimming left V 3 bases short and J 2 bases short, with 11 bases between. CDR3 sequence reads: CASSFGTGTYEQYF. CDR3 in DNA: TGTGCCAGCAGCTTTGGAACGGGAACCTACGAGCAGTACTTC.

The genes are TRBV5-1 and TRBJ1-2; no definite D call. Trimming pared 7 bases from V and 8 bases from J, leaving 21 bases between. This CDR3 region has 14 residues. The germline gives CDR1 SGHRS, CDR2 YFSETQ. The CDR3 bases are TGCGCCAGCTACGACGCCCGGGATATGTTAGGCTACACCTTC. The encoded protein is CASYDARDMLGYTF.